This passage covers 18 T cell receptor beta chains from one sample sequenced in a study of T-cell reconstitution after alpha-beta-depleted transplantation in children. Preparation of the TCRbeta library involved a method that used unique molecular identifiers. TCRdb re-derived calls from the PCR reads in MiXCR, one entry per CDR3 protein. The sample lists approximately 340,000 distinct CDR3 sequences; approximately 10% were seen once. This sample comprised PBMCs from the stem cell graft donor, obtained from the stem cell graft. Receptors originate from a human donor who donated a stem cell graft to a child with acute lymphoblastic leukemia.

The chain couples TRBV29-1 to TRBJ2-3; D unclear. The V gene's germline CDR1 is SQVTM and CDR2 ANQGSEA. The CDR3 extends over 11 amino acids. V lost 7 bases, J lost 8 bases, and 13 bases lay in between. CDR3 DNA sequence: TGCAGCGCCAGGTGGTCGGGTACGCAGTATTTT. Protein: CSARWSGTQYF.

This chain joins TRBV30 and TRBJ2-1, with TRBD2 identical over 15 bases. J was trimmed by 2 bases and V by 0 bases; bases with no gene match: 5. Germline-derived CDR1 and CDR2 are GTSNPN and SVGIG (reference sequence). The CDR3 totals 18 residues. The CDR3 DNA is TGTGCCTGGAGTGTACAACGGACTAGCGGGAGGGCCTACAATGAGCAGTTCTTC. It is translated as CAWSVQRTSGRAYNEQFF.

This clonotype has at least ten counts. The chain links TRBV28 to TRBJ2-5, with 7 bases lining up with TRBD2. From germline, CDR1 is MDHEN and CDR2 SYDVKM. V lost 1 base, J lost 5 bases, and 10 bases stayed unmatched. The length of the CDR3 is 16 residues. The CDR3 nucleotides are TGTGCCAGCAGTTTATCAACCCCCGGGAGGCCGGAGACCCAGTACTTC. Residues: CASSLSTPGRPETQYF.

The chain joins TRBV18 to TRBJ2-7, with D maybe TRBD1 (5 bases). The germline V gene has CDR1 KGHSH and CDR2 LQKENI. This CDR3 comprises 16 residues. V lost 2 bases to trimming and J lost 4 bases, with 18 bases between them. The CDR3 is CASSPAVRGVLYEQYF. In DNA, the CDR3 is TGTGCCAGCTCACCAGCGGTAAGGGGCGTTCTGTACGAGCAGTACTTC.

The sample holds a few counts of this clonotype. The J gene is TRBJ1-3, the V gene TRBV7-9; D is unclear. This CDR3 region has 13 residues. In germline, CDR1 is SEHNR, CDR2 FQNEAQ (reference sequence). Deletions cut 7 bases from V and 2 bases from J, with 9 bases between. The CDR3 spells CASNRGAGNTIYF. CDR3 bases: TGTGCCAGCAACCGTGGGGCTGGAAACACCATATATTTT.

The table lists this clonotype with a few counts. The gene calls are TRBV7-8 and TRBJ2-5; D could derive from TRBD1 or TRBD2 (5 bases each). CDR3 length: 15 amino acids. Germline CDR1 is SGHVS and CDR2 is FQNEAQ. Trimming removed 4 bases from V and 5 bases from J, with 17 bases in between. CDR3 nucleotides: TGTGCCAGCAGCTCCGGGGCAGGGAAGGATGAGACCCAGTACTTC. Its translation is CASSSGAGKDETQYF.

For this clonotype: The CDR3 does not end in the conserved phenylalanine or tryptophan, so this is likely a read error. The chain combines TRBV4-3 with TRBJ2-1, with D unclear. CDR3 size: 13 residues. Germline V CDR1 and CDR2: LGHNA, YSLEER. V lost 0 bases and J 8 bases, leaving 8 bases between the germline ends. The CDR3 DNA sequence: TGCGCCAGCAGCCAAGAGCAGTGGTATGAGCAGTTCTCC. Protein sequence: CASSQEQWYEQFS.

V is TRBV11-1 and J is TRBJ2-7; 8 positions agree with TRBD2. CDR3 size: 15 residues. The V segment lost 7 bases and the J segment 4 bases; nucleotides outside the gene matches: 12. The germline CDR1 and CDR2 sequences are SGHAT and FQDESV (reference sequence). As DNA, the CDR3 is TGTGCCAGCACCGGATATAGCGGGACCCAATACGAGCAGTACTTC. Amino acid sequence: CASTGYSGTQYEQYF.

At least ten counts were recorded for this clonotype. The V call is TRBV4-2, the J call TRBJ2-4; D is tentatively TRBD1 or TRBD2 (5 bases each). The V end lost 0 bases, the J end lost 8 bases, and 17 bases lay between the germline ends. In germline, CDR1 is LGHNA, CDR2 YNFKEQ. This CDR3 contains 16 residues. CDR3: CASSQEGLRGLDIQYF. The CDR3 DNA follows: TGTGCCAGCAGCCAAGAGGGATTACGGGGCCTGGACATTCAGTACTTC.

This clonotype has just a few counts. This chain connects TRBV20-1 to TRBJ2-7; the D is unclear. Germline-derived CDR1 and CDR2 are DFQATT and SNEGSKA (reference sequence). The CDR3 sequence is 12 residues long. Trimming shortened V by 3 bases and J by 1 base, and 7 bases separated the two germline ends. The CDR3 DNA reads TGCAGTGCTAGGGACGGTTCCTACGAGCAGTACTTC. Encoded protein: CSARDGSYEQYF.

This clonotype was observed many times. This chain's CDR3 is CASSLLTNTGELFF. The CDR3 DNA is TGCGCCAGCAGCCTATTAACAAACACCGGGGAGCTGTTTTTT. The V gene is TRBV5-1, the J gene TRBJ2-2; D is unresolved. V gave up 4 bases and J gave up 2 bases, with 9 bases separating them. The CDR3 covers 14 residues. Per the germline V gene, CDR1 is SGHRS and CDR2 is YFSETQ.

The V call is TRBV29-1, the J call TRBJ2-3; D is unresolved. Trimming shortened V by 2 bases and J by 6 bases, and 9 bases separated the two germline ends. CDR1 is SQVTM, CDR2 ANQGSEA, per germline. The length of the CDR3 is 12 residues. In nucleotides, the CDR3 is TGCAGCGTTGAACCTAGGGTGGATACGCAGTATTTT. Its protein is CSVEPRVDTQYF.

In this sample, this clonotype turned up a few times. The chain has TRBV11-2 and TRBJ2-6; D possibly corresponds to TRBD2 (6 bases). Germline V lookup: CDR1 SGHAT, CDR2 FQNNGV. The CDR3 is made up of 20 amino acids. V lost 5 bases, J lost 0 bases, and 23 bases lay in between. Written as DNA, the CDR3 is TGTGCCAGCAGCGCAGGGATCCGGGACTGGTTGGGCTCTGGGGCCAACGTCCTGACTTTC. Protein sequence: CASSAGIRDWLGSGANVLTF.

This clonotype was counted many times. The chain uses TRBV12-3 or TRBV12-4 and TRBJ1-5; a possible D gene is TRBD1 (5 bases). The CDR3 has 17 amino acids. Trimming pared 2 bases from V and 0 bases from J, leaving 14 bases between. CDR3 protein: CASSLPRGLYSNQPQHF. The CDR3 nucleotides are TGTGCCAGCAGTTTACCGAGGGGTCTTTATAGCAATCAGCCCCAGCATTTT.

This clonotype was counted at least ten times. The rearrangement links TRBV27 to TRBJ1-1; 9 bases map to TRBD1. The CDR3 runs 16 residues. V lost 5 bases, J lost 6 bases, and 13 bases stayed unmatched. The V gene's germline CDR1 is MNHEY and CDR2 SMNVEV (reference sequence). This CDR3 is CASSPPPGQGVAEAFF. Here the CDR3 DNA reads TGTGCCAGCAGTCCCCCTCCGGGACAGGGTGTCGCTGAAGCTTTCTTT.

This clonotype was observed a few times. This chain uses TRBV27 with TRBJ2-2; maybe TRBD1 (5 bases). Germline-derived CDR1 and CDR2 are MNHEY and SMNVEV (reference sequence). V was clipped by 2 bases and J by 1 base, with 17 bases between them. The CDR3 covers 18 residues. The CDR3 DNA sequence: TGTGCCAGCAGTTTAGGGTGGTGGGGCTCCAAGAACACCGGGGAGCTGTTTTTT. Its translation: CASSLGWWGSKNTGELFF.

V gene TRBV25-1 combines with J gene TRBJ2-3, with 9 bases aligning to TRBD2. V trimming: 6 bases; J trimming: 1 base; junction bases outside the gene matches: 5. Germline loops: CDR1 MGHDK, CDR2 SYGVNS. The length of the CDR3 is 15 residues. In DNA form, the CDR3 reads TGTGCCAGCAGGGCAGCGGGAGGCCGCACAGATACGCAGTATTTT. This translates into CASRAAGGRTDTQYF.

This clonotype has just a few counts. The rearrangement links TRBV5-1 to TRBJ1-1; 7 bases agree with TRBD1. V lost 5 bases, J lost 7 bases, and 11 bases stayed unmatched. From germline, CDR1 is SGHRS and CDR2 YFSETQ. CDR3 length: 14 residues. This chain's CDR3 is CASSRTKGDSEAFF. CDR3 nucleotides: TGCGCCAGCAGTCGAACCAAGGGGGACAGTGAAGCTTTCTTT. Using reference TRBV5-1 and TRBJ1-1 for the parts outside the CDR3, the full variable domain is KAGVTQTPRYLIKTRGQQVTLSCSPISGHRSVSWYQQTPGQGLQFLFEYFSETQRNKGNFPGRFSGRQFSNSRSEMNVSTLELGDSALYLCASSRTKGDSEAFFGQGTRLTVV.